This T cell receptor beta chain was found in a study of shared clonotypes between healthy human individuals. Whole-study results and caveats: Of the naive CD4 clonotypes, around 4.7% were shared across four donors.

This clone was seen just once. Antigen unknown. Other DNA sequences in this specimen translate into the identical CDR3. Method: immunoSEQ multiplex PCR; TCRdb's copy keeps in-frame clones and lacks some. Of around 2.5 million clones listed, 90% to 95% are singletons. Germline V gene data show CDR1 as LNHDA and CDR2 as SQIVND (reference sequence). This CDR3 has 13 residues. With 5 bases removed from V and 2 bases from J, the gap between germline ends came to 9 bases. The study drew all its donors from Caucasian adults living in Nashville, Tennessee. Sequenced: naive CD4+ T cells from PBMCs. Subset noted: CD45RA+ positively selected. This sequence originates from a man younger than 35 in good health. Some clones in this sample may be carry-over from other donors' samples. The V and J genes are TRBV19 and TRBJ1-2; D might be TRBD1 (5 bases). For the CDR3, the DNA is TGTGCCAGTAGTTACAGGAGCAACTATGGCTACACCTTC. Translating gives CASSYRSNYGYTF.